These 19 T cell receptor beta chains were all obtained from the same sample, sequenced in a study of blood T cells in healthy people across ages. Sample-barcoded 5' priming and a J-beta primer mix drove a second PCR of roughly 7 to 11 cycles. TCRdb passed the 5' RACE reads through MiXCR, listing each CDR3 protein once. The table shows around 990,000 distinct CDR3 sequences, with less than 25% occurring only once. The same data also went into a second study, on T cells of mothers and their children.

The sample comprised blood. Source of these receptors: a girl between 2 and 10 years old in good health.

This clonotype was seen only a few times. This rearrangement joins TRBV4-1 to TRBJ1-1, with no clear D. From germline, CDR1 is MGHRA and CDR2 YSYEKL. The CDR3 sequence is 15 residues long. Trimming cost V 5 bases and J 6 bases, with 19 bases left between them. The CDR3 region has the DNA TGCGCCAGCAGCGTGGAGGCGAGGGATGGGGCTGAAGCTTTCTTT. This sequence encodes CASSVEARDGAEAFF.

This chain connects TRBV6-1 to TRBJ2-4, with D hard to call. CDR3 length: 13 amino acids. The germline gives CDR1 MNHNS, CDR2 SASEGT. Trimming removed 0 bases at V and 7 bases at J, with 7 bases between. The CDR3 reads CASSEAPGNIQYF. The CDR3 DNA reads TGTGCCAGCAGTGAAGCACCCGGGAACATTCAGTACTTC.

V is TRBV5-1 and J is TRBJ1-2; unclear D gene. Looked up from germline, CDR1 is SGHRS and CDR2 is YFSETQ. Trimming stripped 8 bases from V and 3 bases from J, with 14 bases between. CDR3 length: 13 amino acids. Here the CDR3 reads CASRSQHHYGYTF. CDR3 DNA sequence: TGCGCCAGTCGTTCCCAGCATCACTATGGCTACACCTTC.

The rearrangement links TRBV9 to TRBJ2-3; 7 nucleotides agree with TRBD1. The germline V gene has CDR1 SGDLS and CDR2 YYNGEE. V trimming: 4 bases; J trimming: 0 bases; junction bases outside the gene matches: 8. The CDR3 is 16 residues long. Here the CDR3 reads CASSMAGTASTDTQYF. CDR3 coding DNA: TGTGCCAGCAGCATGGCCGGGACAGCTAGCACAGATACGCAGTATTTT.

This clonotype occurred many times. V gene TRBV4-2 combines with J gene TRBJ2-5; no definite D call. Germline values: CDR1 LGHNA, CDR2 YNFKEQ. There are 13 residues in the CDR3. Trimming shortened V by 0 bases and J by 11 bases, and 13 bases separated the two germline ends. CDR3 coding DNA: TGTGCCAGCAGCCAAGATGTCTCCTTGGAGCAGTACTTC. Translating gives CASSQDVSLEQYF.

The CDR3 DNA follows: TGCGCCAGCAGCCACCGAAGGGACAGTTACTACGAGCAGTACTTC. This codes for CASSHRRDSYYEQYF. The V and J genes are TRBV4-1 and TRBJ2-7, with 7 bases fitting TRBD1. V was clipped by 3 bases and J by 3 bases; unmatched bases: 8. This CDR3 is 15 amino acids long. The germline gives CDR1 MGHRA, CDR2 YSYEKL.

This clonotype was seen more than once but under ten times. The rearrangement joins TRBV20-1 to TRBJ2-1; D unclear. Trimming stripped 3 bases from V and 5 bases from J, with 2 bases between. Germline V gives CDR1 DFQATT, CDR2 SNEGSKA (reference sequence). The CDR3 loop spans 10 amino acids. The CDR3 protein is CSASHNEQFF. CDR3 nucleotides: TGCAGTGCTAGTCACAATGAGCAGTTCTTC.

This chain joins TRBV3-1 and TRBJ2-5; 9 nucleotides line up with TRBD1. The DNA end is more similar to TRBJ2-1, so the J call may be wrong. The CDR3 is made up of 12 amino acids. Looked up from germline, CDR1 is LGHDT and CDR2 is YNNKEL (reference sequence). The CDR3 nucleotides read TGTGCCAGCGGGACAGGGACGAATGAGCAGTTCTTC. Amino acids: CASGTGTNEQFF.

This chain joins TRBV5-1 and TRBJ2-7, with a tentative D call TRBD2 (6 bases). Germline V gene lookup returns CDR1 SGHRS and CDR2 YFSETQ. This CDR3 has 15 amino acids. The V end was cut by 2 bases, the J end by 0 bases, with 12 bases between. In DNA, the CDR3 is TGCGCCAGCAGCTTCTGGGAGGCGGACTCCTACGAGCAGTACTTC. The encoded protein is CASSFWEADSYEQYF. The entire variable domain, with the rest obtained from reference TRBV5-1 and TRBJ2-7, is as follows: KAGVTQTPRYLIKTRGQQVTLSCSPISGHRSVSWYQQTPGQGLQFLFEYFSETQRNKGNFPGRFSGRQFSNSRSEMNVSTLELGDSALYLCASSFWEADSYEQYFGPGTRLTVT.

Only a few counts were recorded for this clonotype. The CDR3 protein is CASSPIPSPYRGNEQFF. CDR3 DNA sequence: TGTGCCAGCAGCCCAATCCCATCCCCTTACCGTGGCAATGAGCAGTTCTTC. This chain uses TRBV7-3 with TRBJ2-1; D is uncertain. Trimming took 5 bases from V and 6 from J, leaving 23 bases between them. The germline CDR1 and CDR2 sequences are SGHTA and FQGTGA. The CDR3 length is 17 residues.

In its sample, this clonotype was seen a few times. The CDR3 here is CASSPTRGQETQYF. Written as DNA, the CDR3 is TGTGCCAGCAGCCCAACTCGGGGGCAGGAGACCCAGTACTTC. The chain combines TRBV12-3 or TRBV12-4 with TRBJ2-5, with D possibly being TRBD1 or TRBD2 (6 bases each). The CDR3 is 14 amino acids. The V and J ends lost 6 bases and 5 bases respectively, with 16 bases between them.

This clonotype turned up a few times. The rearrangement links TRBV28 to TRBJ2-3, with D possibly being TRBD1 (5 bases). Germline CDR1 reads MDHEN; CDR2 reads SYDVKM. The CDR3 runs 15 residues. V was clipped by 6 bases and J by 5 bases, with 18 bases between them. DNA of the CDR3: TGTGCCAGCAGCCGATCAACAGGTCCCGGAGATACGCAGTATTTT. Translated: CASSRSTGPGDTQYF.

The gene calls are TRBV7-2 and TRBJ1-1; weak D call: TRBD1 (5 bases). Germline assignment: CDR1 SGHTA and CDR2 FQGNSA. Deletions cut 5 bases from V and 7 bases from J, with 14 bases between. This CDR3 has 13 amino acids. CDR3 region: CASSHPGRGEAFF. CDR3 nucleotides: TGTGCCAGCAGCCACCCAGGGAGGGGTGAAGCTTTCTTT.

This sequence joins TRBV6-2 or TRBV6-3 and TRBJ2-7, with no clear D. Per the germline V gene, CDR1 is MNHEY and CDR2 is SVGEGT. V lost 2 bases and J lost 0, with 5 bases in between. The CDR3 consists of 13 residues. The CDR3 here is CASSYLSSYEQYF. CDR3 coding DNA: TGTGCCAGCAGTTACCTCAGCTCCTACGAGCAGTACTTC.

This clonotype came up a few times. The chain is built from TRBV3-1 and TRBJ2-5; D possibly matches TRBD1 or TRBD2 (5 bases each). This CDR3 has 16 residues. Germline values: CDR1 LGHDT, CDR2 YNNKEL (reference sequence). V shed 3 bases and J shed 2 bases, with 16 bases lying between them. This CDR3 is CASSQFTGWGQETQYF. The CDR3, as DNA: TGTGCCAGCAGCCAGTTCACAGGCTGGGGGCAAGAGACCCAGTACTTC.

The CDR3 here is CASSSDRGYGAATNEKLFF. CDR3 DNA sequence: TGTGCCAGCAGTTCCGACAGGGGGTATGGAGCGGCAACTAATGAAAAACTGTTTTTT. J is TRBJ1-4 and V is TRBV28, with 9 bases lining up with TRBD1. J was trimmed by 0 bases and V by 4 bases; bases with no gene match: 12. The germline V gene has CDR1 MDHEN and CDR2 SYDVKM. CDR3 length equals 19 residues. The variable domain in full, with the rest retrieved from reference TRBV28 and TRBJ1-4, is DVKVTQSSRYLVKRTGEKVFLECVQDMDHENMFWYRQDPGLGLRLIYFSYDVKMKEKGDIPEGYSVSREKKERFSLILESASTNQTSMYLCASSSDRGYGAATNEKLFFGSGTQLSVL.

This clonotype was seen only a few times. The chain recombines TRBV5-6 with TRBJ1-2; D gene ambiguous. Trimming removed 0 bases from V and 5 bases from J, with 17 bases in between. From germline, CDR1 is SGHDT and CDR2 YYEEEE. The CDR3 loop spans 16 amino acids. This CDR3 is CASSLVRADQRYGYTF. DNA for the CDR3: TGTGCCAGCAGCTTGGTCCGGGCAGATCAACGGTATGGCTACACCTTC.

This clonotype was counted only a few times. The CDR3 DNA follows: TGTGCCAGCAGCTTGGACAGTCGCCACGAGCAGTACTTC. Translation gives CASSLDSRHEQYF. The V gene is TRBV7-2, the J gene TRBJ2-7; D perhaps matches TRBD1 (6 bases). Germline CDR1 is SGHTA and CDR2 is FQGNSA. The ends were cut back, 3 bases at V and 5 bases at J, with 11 bases in the middle. The CDR3 contains 13 residues.

This clonotype was picked up a small number of times. The J gene is TRBJ1-1, the V gene TRBV20-1; maybe TRBD1 (6 bases). V was shortened by 6 bases and J by 1 base, with 21 bases between the two germline ends. Per germline, CDR1 DFQATT and CDR2 SNEGSKA (reference sequence). The length of the CDR3 is 16 residues. The CDR3 DNA reads as TGCAGTGCGTGGGATACCGAGGGGGTAGGGAACACTGAAGCTTTCTTT. This sequence encodes CSAWDTEGVGNTEAFF.